This T cell receptor (beta chain) comes out of a study of regulatory T cells in long-lasting Graves disease. Time point reported: newly diagnosed GD, antithyroid drugs for less than 3 months. Generation of the TCR library employed RNA extracted from PBMCs. This clonotype showed up just a few times. In building TCR beta libraries, iRepertoire HTBI primers were used together with Arm-PCR of CDR3 regions. TCRdb used MiXCR to reprocess the multiplex PCR reads, holding one entry per CDR3 protein. Of fewer than 650,000 distinct CDR3 sequences in the sample, about 16% were seen once. These data also formed part of another study, on T cells in Graves' hyperthyroidism and ophthalmopathy. That work contributes: First-round RT-PCR with HTBI primers amplified the TCR CDR3 region.

This specimen was peripheral blood mononuclear cells (PBMCs), taken at new diagnosis, from a patient treated with antithyroid drugs. The receptor was derived from a man younger than 35 with Graves disease.

The CDR3 region has the DNA TGTGCCAGCAGTTACTCGGGCAGGGGCAATCAGCCCCAGCATTTT. Amino acid sequence: CASSYSGRGNQPQHF. The V call is TRBV6-5, the J call TRBJ1-5; D possibly corresponds to TRBD1 (5 bases). Germline CDR1 and CDR2: MNHEY and SVGAGI. This CDR3 region has 15 residues. The V end lost 0 bases, the J end lost 2 bases, and 8 bases lay between the germline ends.